These 15 T cell receptor beta chains came from one sample sequenced in a study of cytotoxic CD8 clonotypes in ibrutinib-treated CLL. Only in-frame clones appear in the TCRdb table, and some are missing; sequencing was by immunoSEQ multiplex PCR. The repertoire has about 40,000 clones, about 70% of them found once; the top ten carry around a tenth. Source: PBMCs, taken at disease progression, from a patient treated with ibrutinib. These receptors all come from a human donor with chronic lymphocytic leukemia.

The chain has TRBV6-1 and TRBJ2-5; TRBD2 matches 12 bases. Losses at the gene ends were 2 bases for V and 4 bases for J; bases not matched to a gene: 2. Germline V gene lookup returns CDR1 MNHNS and CDR2 SASEGT. The length of the CDR3 is 15 residues. The DNA for the CDR3 is TGTGCCAGCAGTGAACTAGCGGGGGGGCCAGAGACCCAGTACTTC. Its translation: CASSELAGGPETQYF.

The chain carries TRBV15 and TRBJ2-7; D is unresolved. Looked up from germline, CDR1 is LNHNV and CDR2 is YYDKDF (reference sequence). The V and J ends lost 0 bases and 8 bases respectively, with 14 bases between them. There are 14 residues in the CDR3. CDR3 sequence (DNA): TGTGCCACCAGCAGAGACCGGGCCTCAACCCAGCAGTACTTC. Encoded protein: CATSRDRASTQQYF.

This clone was observed a few times. J is TRBJ1-3 and V is TRBV19; D unclear. V was cut by 3 bases and J by 2 bases, with 8 bases left in between. Germline V gives CDR1 LNHDA, CDR2 SQIVND (reference sequence). The CDR3 sequence is 14 residues long. DNA for the CDR3: TGTGCCAGTAGTATGGTAGGAACTGGAAACACCATATATTTT. It yields the protein CASSMVGTGNTIYF.

The chain joins TRBV6-5 to TRBJ2-7; TRBD2 agrees at 11 bases. Losses at the gene ends were 4 bases for V and 7 bases for J; bases not matched to a gene: 6. The CDR3 is made up of 14 amino acids. Germline V gene data show CDR1 as MNHEY and CDR2 as SVGAGI. The CDR3 sequence is CASSSGLAAREQYF. The CDR3 DNA sequence: TGTGCCAGCAGTTCGGGACTAGCGGCTCGAGAGCAGTACTTC.

This clone was observed a single time. The rearrangement uses TRBV19 and TRBJ2-1; TRBD2 agrees at 8 bases. This CDR3 has 16 amino acids. The germline V gene encodes CDR1 LNHDA and CDR2 SQIVND (reference sequence). J gave up 7 bases and V 6 bases, and 14 bases lay outside the gene matches. DNA of the CDR3: TGTGCCAGTAGATCTCCCGGGACTAGGGCGGGGAATGAGCAGTTCTTC. Translation: CASRSPGTRAGNEQFF. Complete variable domain (other parts from reference TRBV19 and TRBJ2-1): DGGITQSPKYLFRKEGQNVTLSCEQNLNHDAMYWYRQDPGQGLRLIYYSQIVNDFQKGDIAEGYSVSREKKESFPLTVTSAQKNPTAFYLCASRSPGTRAGNEQFFGPGTRLTVL.

The chain carries TRBV7-9 and TRBJ1-2; maybe TRBD1 (5 bases). This CDR3 contains 11 residues. The germline CDR1 and CDR2 sequences are SEHNR and FQNEAQ (reference sequence). The V end was cut by 3 bases, the J end by 8 bases, with 7 bases between. CDR3 in amino acids: CASSFRGGYTF. The CDR3 DNA sequence: TGTGCCAGCAGCTTTAGGGGCGGCTACACCTTC.

The chain employs TRBV6-1 and TRBJ2-7; D tentatively reads TRBD1 or TRBD2 (5 bases each). Germline V gene data show CDR1 as MNHNS and CDR2 as SASEGT. The CDR3 spans 13 residues. V lost 6 bases and J 8 bases, leaving 17 bases between the germline ends. The CDR3 loop is CASSLDSGSKQYF. The CDR3 coding sequence is TGTGCCAGCAGCCTGGACTCAGGGTCTAAGCAGTACTTC.

This sequence joins TRBV11-3 and TRBJ1-5, with unresolved D. The CDR3 extends over 13 amino acids. In germline, CDR1 is SGHNT, CDR2 YENEEA. V was clipped by 3 bases and J by 6 bases, with 9 bases between them. Here the CDR3 DNA reads TGTGCCAGCAGCTTGGCCGGGCGTCAGCCCCAGCATTTT. Its translation: CASSLAGRQPQHF. The variable domain in full, completed from reference TRBV11-3 and TRBJ1-5, reads EAGVVQSPRYKIIEKKQPVAFWCNPISGHNTLYWYLQNLGQGPELLIRYENEEAVDDSQLPKDRFSAERLKGVDSTLKIQPAELGDSAVYLCASSLAGRQPQHFGDGTRLSIL.

This clone was seen more than once but under ten times. V is TRBV27 and J is TRBJ2-7; D might be TRBD2 (6 bases). Germline V gene data show CDR1 as MNHEY and CDR2 as SMNVEV (reference sequence). Trimming removed 1 base at V and 5 bases at J, with 9 bases between. The CDR3 extends over 13 amino acids. The chain's CDR3 is CASSLLGEDEQYF. The CDR3 DNA sequence: TGTGCCAGCAGTTTATTGGGGGAGGACGAGCAGTACTTC.

V gene TRBV7-9 combines with J gene TRBJ2-3; 7 nucleotides align to TRBD1. Germline assignment: CDR1 SEHNR and CDR2 FQNEAQ (reference sequence). V lost 5 bases, J lost 6 bases, and 5 bases stayed unmatched. The CDR3 length is 13 residues. Written as DNA, the CDR3 is TGTGCCAGCAGCCGTTCGGACAGGGATACGCAGTATTTT. Residues: CASSRSDRDTQYF.

The rearrangement links TRBV5-8 to TRBJ1-2; the D is unclear. CDR1 SGHTS and CDR2 YDEGEE come from the germline V gene. The CDR3 runs to 12 residues. Trimming took 3 bases from V and 5 from J, leaving 8 bases between them. Written as DNA, the CDR3 is TGTGCCAGCAGCTCCATAGGGTATGGCTACACCTTC. This translates into CASSSIGYGYTF.

The J gene is TRBJ2-5, the V gene TRBV18; 7 bases agree with TRBD1. Germline trimming cut 3 bases from V and 4 bases from J; bases unmatched to any gene: 11. The CDR3 contains 16 residues. CDR1 and CDR2 (germline): KGHSH, LQKENI. This CDR3 reads CASSPLTGRPLETQYF. CDR3 bases: TGTGCCAGCTCACCCCTGACAGGGCGACCTTTAGAGACCCAGTACTTC.

This sequence joins TRBV6-5 and TRBJ2-1; TRBD2 matches at 12 bases. The CDR3 covers 14 residues. Germline loops: CDR1 MNHEY, CDR2 SVGAGI. J lost 5 bases, V lost 5 bases, and 1 base had no gene match. CDR3 DNA sequence: TGTGCCAGCAGTCGACTAGCGGGGGACAATGAGCAGTTCTTC. This encodes CASSRLAGDNEQFF.

There are a few counts of this clone. The chain combines TRBV7-9 with TRBJ1-1, with TRBD1 matching 9 bases. V trimming: 5 bases; J trimming: 2 bases; junction bases outside the gene matches: 3. The CDR3 is 14 amino acids. The germline CDR1 and CDR2 sequences are SEHNR and FQNEAQ (reference sequence). CDR3 in amino acids: CASSTGGLNTEAFF. CDR3 DNA sequence: TGTGCCAGCAGCACAGGGGGCCTAAACACTGAAGCTTTCTTT.

This clone has a handful of counts. This sequence joins TRBV6-1 and TRBJ1-1; D unresolved. Trimming pared 2 bases from V and 7 bases from J, leaving 8 bases between. Germline assignment: CDR1 MNHNS and CDR2 SASEGT. The CDR3 spans 12 residues. CDR3 sequence reads: CASSEQRSEAFF. The CDR3 coding sequence is TGTGCCAGCAGTGAACAGAGGAGTGAAGCTTTCTTT.